A single sample is the source of the 26 T cell receptor beta chains below, sequenced in a study of graft-versus-host responses after intestinal transplantation. Some clones are missing from TCRdb's copy, which holds only in-frame ones; the method was immunoSEQ multiplex PCR. In the table there are about 18,000 clones, around 39% of which are singletons. The sequencing here drew on alloreactive CD4+ T cells from a mixed lymphocyte reaction culture, taken before intestinal transplant. Indicated subset: CFSE-low proliferating T cells sorted from approximately 6-day pre-transplant mixed lymphocyte reaction (GvH or HvG direction). These receptors were obtained from a human patient who received an intestinal transplant.

The chain carries TRBV4-2 and TRBJ2-3; D is perhaps TRBD1 (5 bases). The CDR3 extends over 19 amino acids. The V end lost 0 bases, the J end lost 3 bases, and 22 bases lay between the germline ends. Germline assignment: CDR1 LGHNA and CDR2 YNFKEQ. CDR3 coding DNA: TGTGCCAGCAGCCAAGATGTAGGAGCAGGATGGGGCATGACAGATACGCAGTATTTT. This translates into CASSQDVGAGWGMTDTQYF.

This clone has more than one count but fewer than ten. The chain employs TRBV7-9 and TRBJ2-7; no clear D gene. The V gene lost 2 bases and the J gene lost 7 bases, with 12 bases spanning the gap. This CDR3 is built from 13 residues. Germline CDR1 SEHNR, CDR2 FQNEAQ (reference sequence). This CDR3 reads CASSLLAGGEQYF. The CDR3 nucleotides read TGTGCCAGCAGCTTACTGGCTGGCGGTGAGCAGTACTTC. Drawing the rest from reference TRBV7-9 and TRBJ2-7, the complete variable domain is DTGVSQNPRHKITKRGQNVTFRCDPISEHNRLYWYRQTLGQGPEFLTYFQNEAQLEKSRLLSDRFSAERPKGSFSTLEIQRTEQGDSAMYLCASSLLAGGEQYFGPGTRLTVT.

The chain is built from TRBV9 and TRBJ1-3; the match to TRBD1 covers 7 bases. From germline, CDR1 is SGDLS and CDR2 YYNGEE. The CDR3 consists of 15 residues. J lost 3 bases, V lost 3 bases, and 6 bases had no gene match. This CDR3 is CASSAARGLGNTIYF. CDR3 coding DNA: TGTGCCAGCAGCGCCGCTAGGGGGCTTGGAAACACCATATATTTT. The full variable domain, with the rest looked up from reference TRBV9 and TRBJ1-3, is DSGVTQTPKHLITATGQRVTLRCSPRSGDLSVYWYQQSLDQGLQFLIQYYNGEERAKGNILERFSAQQFPDLHSELNLSSLELGDSALYFCASSAARGLGNTIYFGEGSWLTVV.

V usage is TRBV9 and J usage is TRBJ1-1; the D gene is possibly TRBD1 (6 bases). V lost 1 base, J lost 4 bases, and 8 bases lay in between. The CDR3 contains 13 residues. The germline CDR1 and CDR2 sequences are SGDLS and YYNGEE. The CDR3, as DNA: TGTGCCAGCAGCGTAAGAGGGGGCACTGAAGCTTTCTTT. Protein sequence: CASSVRGGTEAFF.

The chain has TRBV10-3 and TRBJ2-5, with 8 nucleotides matching TRBD2. CDR1 is ENHRY and CDR2 is SYGVKD in the germline V gene. The CDR3 is 13 amino acids. With V trimmed by 8 bases and J by 4 bases, 6 bases remained unmatched. The CDR3 bases are TGTGCCATCCGCGGGGGGTTGGGAGAGACCCAGTACTTC. Protein product: CAIRGGLGETQYF.

The chain is built from TRBV11-2 and TRBJ1-4, with D perhaps TRBD1 (6 bases). The length of the CDR3 is 15 residues. Germline CDR1 and CDR2: SGHAT and FQNNGV. Between the trimmed V and J ends, which lost 6 bases and 5 bases, there was a span of 16 bases. The CDR3 loop reads CASRVTGRGNEKLFF. CDR3 bases: TGTGCCAGCAGAGTTACAGGGAGGGGGAATGAAAAACTGTTTTTT. Drawing the rest from reference TRBV11-2 and TRBJ1-4, the complete variable domain is EAGVAQSPRYKIIEKRQSVAFWCNPISGHATLYWYQQILGQGPKLLIQFQNNGVVDDSQLPKDRFSAERLKGVDSTLKIQPAKLEDSAVYLCASRVTGRGNEKLFFGSGTQLSVL.

The rearrangement links TRBV6-1 to TRBJ2-1; D is possibly TRBD2 (5 bases). Trimming removed 0 bases from V and 7 bases from J, with 16 bases in between. Germline CDR1 MNHNS, CDR2 SASEGT. The CDR3 loop spans 16 amino acids. The CDR3 coding sequence is TGTGCCAGCAGTGAAGCCCTCCATGGAGGCTATAATGAGCAGTTCTTC. Its translation: CASSEALHGGYNEQFF.

This chain uses TRBV11-3 with TRBJ1-2; 7 nucleotides align to TRBD1. This CDR3 spans 16 amino acids. Germline V gene lookup returns CDR1 SGHNT and CDR2 YENEEA. The V gene end was trimmed by 4 bases and the J gene end by 4 bases; junction bases not matched to a gene: 12. The CDR3 reads CASSSEGARSFYGYTF. The CDR3 bases are TGTGCCAGCAGCTCCGAGGGGGCGCGAAGTTTCTATGGCTACACCTTC.

The chain is built from TRBV5-5 and TRBJ1-2; D possibly corresponds to TRBD1 (6 bases). Germline V gene lookup returns CDR1 SGHKS and CDR2 YYEKEE (reference sequence). This CDR3 region has 17 residues. V dropped 5 bases and J dropped 3 bases, with 23 bases sitting between them. Here the CDR3 DNA reads TGTGCCAGCAGTCCTCTGGGGGCAGTTGAGCGCCACTATGGCTACACCTTC. As protein: CASSPLGAVERHYGYTF.

The V gene is TRBV5-1, the J gene TRBJ2-2, with D possibly TRBD1 on 6 matching bases. The germline V gene encodes CDR1 SGHRS and CDR2 YFSETQ. CDR3 length: 16 amino acids. Trimming shortened V by 7 bases and J by 3 bases, and 19 bases separated the two germline ends. The CDR3 reads CASSSRGQIDTGELFF. CDR3 nucleotide sequence: TGCGCCAGCTCCTCACGAGGACAGATCGACACCGGGGAGCTGTTTTTT.

The V and J genes are TRBV5-1 and TRBJ2-2; D possibly uses TRBD1 or TRBD2 (5 bases each). This CDR3 is built from 14 residues. Trimming removed 3 bases at V and 5 bases at J, with 11 bases between. CDR1 SGHRS and CDR2 YFSETQ come from the germline V gene. Written as DNA, the CDR3 is TGCGCCAGCAGCTCGGGACCCCGGACCGGGGAGCTGTTTTTT. This sequence encodes CASSSGPRTGELFF.

The gene calls are TRBV30 and TRBJ2-7; D not resolved. V was clipped by 3 bases and J by 2 bases, with 5 bases between them. Germline lookup yields CDR1 GTSNPN and CDR2 SVGIG (reference sequence). The CDR3 loop spans 11 amino acids. CDR3 sequence reads: CAWRMAYEQYF. Written as DNA, the CDR3 is TGTGCCTGGAGGATGGCCTACGAGCAGTACTTC.

This clone was counted a few times. The chain has TRBV18 and TRBJ2-3; TRBD1 is a possible D gene (6 bases). The CDR3 consists of 18 residues. The germline V and J ends were trimmed by 1 base and 0 bases, with 17 bases remaining between them. Germline loops: CDR1 KGHSH, CDR2 LQKENI. This CDR3 reads CASSPLPTTTGSTDTQYF. DNA for the CDR3: TGTGCCAGCTCACCACTCCCAACCACTACAGGGAGCACAGATACGCAGTATTTT.

This clone rates as medium-sized. This rearrangement joins TRBV6-5 to TRBJ1-2; D not resolved. The CDR3 is made up of 13 amino acids. The V gene's germline CDR1 is MNHEY and CDR2 SVGAGI. Trimming pared 6 bases from V and 4 bases from J, leaving 12 bases between. The CDR3 reads CASSPSGSYGYTF. The CDR3 DNA reads as TGTGCCAGCAGCCCCTCAGGAAGCTATGGCTACACCTTC.

The chain recombines TRBV4-2 with TRBJ2-3, with D possibly being TRBD1 (6 bases). CDR1 LGHNA and CDR2 YNFKEQ come from the germline V gene. The CDR3 has 17 amino acids. Trimming removed 0 bases from V and 1 base from J, with 14 bases in between. This chain's CDR3 is CASSQERTGFRTDTQYF. CDR3 in DNA: TGTGCCAGCAGCCAAGAACGAACAGGGTTTCGCACAGATACGCAGTATTTT.

The chain recombines TRBV11-2 with TRBJ2-7, with D possibly matching TRBD1 (6 bases). The ends were cut back, 6 bases at V and 2 bases at J, with 14 bases in the middle. This CDR3 has 14 amino acids. Germline CDR1 reads SGHAT; CDR2 reads FQNNGV. CDR3 coding DNA: TGTGCCAGCAGAAGACCAGGGGCGACCTACGAGCAGTACTTC. Translated, it gives CASRRPGATYEQYF. The full variable domain, completed using reference TRBV11-2 and TRBJ2-7, is EAGVAQSPRYKIIEKRQSVAFWCNPISGHATLYWYQQILGQGPKLLIQFQNNGVVDDSQLPKDRFSAERLKGVDSTLKIQPAKLEDSAVYLCASRRPGATYEQYFGPGTRLTVT.

This clone was counted only a few times. The chain carries TRBV6-5 and TRBJ2-7, with TRBD1 matching over 9 bases. V lost 6 bases, J lost 3 bases, and 6 bases stayed unmatched. Germline lookup yields CDR1 MNHEY and CDR2 SVGAGI. CDR3 size: 14 residues. The CDR3 sequence: CASRRGTGHYEQYF. Written as DNA, the CDR3 is TGTGCCAGCAGAAGGGGGACAGGGCACTACGAGCAGTACTTC.

The gene calls are TRBV6-5 and TRBJ1-2, with unresolved D. Germline lookup yields CDR1 MNHEY and CDR2 SVGAGI. V was pared by 6 bases and J by 0 bases, with 11 bases between. The CDR3 spans 14 residues. CDR3 coding DNA: TGTGCCAGCAGAAATACCCCAGCTAACTATGGCTACACCTTC. It is translated as CASRNTPANYGYTF.

This clone is classed as medium-sized. This sequence joins TRBV5-1 and TRBJ1-4; 8 bases agree with TRBD1. From germline, CDR1 is SGHRS and CDR2 YFSETQ. V gave up 2 bases and J gave up 5 bases; unmatched junction bases: 5. This CDR3 has 15 amino acids. The CDR3 coding sequence is TGCGCCAGCAGCTTCCGGACAGGGATAAATGAAAAACTGTTTTTT. It yields the protein CASSFRTGINEKLFF.

The rearrangement joins TRBV5-5 to TRBJ1-2, with unresolved D. CDR3 length: 14 amino acids. Per germline, CDR1 SGHKS and CDR2 YYEKEE (reference sequence). V gave up 4 bases and J gave up 8 bases, with 18 bases separating them. Written as DNA, the CDR3 is TGTGCCAGCAGCGACACAAGGGCTTCGGGCGGCTACACCTTC. This encodes CASSDTRASGGYTF.

This chain joins TRBV6-5 and TRBJ1-2; unclear D gene. This CDR3 is built from 13 residues. V shed 5 bases and J shed 8 bases, with 15 bases lying between them. Per the germline V gene, CDR1 is MNHEY and CDR2 is SVGAGI. The CDR3 spells CASSARWNGGYTF. The CDR3 DNA follows: TGTGCCAGCAGTGCGCGGTGGAACGGAGGCTACACCTTC.

V is TRBV2 and J is TRBJ1-2; D gene unclear. Germline V lookup: CDR1 SNHLY, CDR2 FYNNEI. This CDR3 contains 14 residues. The V end lost 4 bases, the J end lost 5 bases, and 14 bases lay between the germline ends. CDR3 protein: CASSGVRPSYGYTF. CDR3 DNA: TGTGCCAGCAGTGGTGTCAGGCCCTCGTATGGCTACACCTTC.

The chain couples TRBV11-2 to TRBJ2-3; D is undetermined. Germline V gene sequence: CDR1 SGHAT, CDR2 FQNNGV. V lost 3 bases and J 7 bases, leaving 8 bases between the germline ends. This CDR3 comprises 12 residues. The CDR3 here is CASSFSTYTQYF. CDR3 DNA sequence: TGTGCCAGCAGCTTTTCCACTTATACGCAGTATTTT.

The gene calls are TRBV5-1 and TRBJ1-6; no clear D. The CDR3 runs 14 residues. The germline V gene has CDR1 SGHRS and CDR2 YFSETQ. V was clipped by 0 bases and J by 9 bases, with 10 bases between them. CDR3 sequence: CASSLEGRSSPLHF. The CDR3 bases are TGCGCCAGCAGCTTGGAAGGGAGGAGTTCACCCCTCCACTTT.

This clone was found a few times. This chain joins TRBV30 and TRBJ1-5, with D possibly TRBD1 on 5 matching bases. Germline V gene lookup returns CDR1 GTSNPN and CDR2 SVGIG (reference sequence). V was clipped by 1 base and J by 9 bases, with 13 bases between them. The CDR3 sequence is 13 residues long. As DNA, the CDR3 is TGTGCCTGGAGTGGCCGGGTCCAGGGGCCCCAGCATTTT. Translated: CAWSGRVQGPQHF.

This clone was detected only a few times. This rearrangement joins TRBV5-1 to TRBJ1-1; 9 bases are a match to TRBD1. Losses at the gene ends were 2 bases for V and 4 bases for J; bases not matched to a gene: 6. This CDR3 is 15 amino acids long. Germline V gene sequence: CDR1 SGHRS, CDR2 YFSETQ. This CDR3 reads CASSLIQGAGTEAFF. The CDR3 nucleotides read TGCGCCAGCAGCTTAATACAGGGGGCTGGCACTGAAGCTTTCTTT.